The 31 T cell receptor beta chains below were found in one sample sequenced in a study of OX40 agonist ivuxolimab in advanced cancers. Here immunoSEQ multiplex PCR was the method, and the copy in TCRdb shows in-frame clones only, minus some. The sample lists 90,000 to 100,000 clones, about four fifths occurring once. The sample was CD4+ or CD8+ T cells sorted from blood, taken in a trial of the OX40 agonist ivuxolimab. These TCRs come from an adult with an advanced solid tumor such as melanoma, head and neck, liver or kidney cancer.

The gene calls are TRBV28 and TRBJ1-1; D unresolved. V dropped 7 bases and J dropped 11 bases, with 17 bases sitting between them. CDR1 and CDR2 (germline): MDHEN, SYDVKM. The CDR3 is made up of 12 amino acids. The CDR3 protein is CASTPLGSGAFF. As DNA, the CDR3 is TGTGCCAGCACCCCCCTCGGATCGGGGGCTTTCTTT.

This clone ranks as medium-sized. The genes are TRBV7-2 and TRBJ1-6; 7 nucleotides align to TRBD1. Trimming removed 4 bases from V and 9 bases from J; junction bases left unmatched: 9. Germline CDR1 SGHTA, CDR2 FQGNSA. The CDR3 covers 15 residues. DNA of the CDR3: TGTGCCAGCAGCTCGACAGGGTATGGGAGTTCACCCCTCCACTTT. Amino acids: CASSSTGYGSSPLHF.

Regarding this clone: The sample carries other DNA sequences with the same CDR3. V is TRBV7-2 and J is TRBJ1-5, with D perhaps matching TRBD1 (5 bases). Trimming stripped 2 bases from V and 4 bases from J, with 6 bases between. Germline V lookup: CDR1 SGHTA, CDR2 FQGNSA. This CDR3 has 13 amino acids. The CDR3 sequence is CASSLQGNQPQHF. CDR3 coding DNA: TGTGCCAGCAGCTTACAGGGTAATCAGCCCCAGCATTTT. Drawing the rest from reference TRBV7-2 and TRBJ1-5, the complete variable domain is GAGVSQSPSNKVTEKGKDVELRCDPISGHTALYWYRQSLGQGLEFLIYFQGNSAPDKSGLPSDRFSAERTGGSVSTLTIQRTQQEDSAVYLCASSLQGNQPQHFGDGTRLSIL.

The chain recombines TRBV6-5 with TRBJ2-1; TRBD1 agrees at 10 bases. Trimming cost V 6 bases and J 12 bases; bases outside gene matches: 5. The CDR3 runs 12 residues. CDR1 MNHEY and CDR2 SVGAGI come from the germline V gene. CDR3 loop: CASRPTGGRQFF. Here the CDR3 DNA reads TGTGCCAGCAGACCGACAGGGGGCCGGCAGTTCTTC.

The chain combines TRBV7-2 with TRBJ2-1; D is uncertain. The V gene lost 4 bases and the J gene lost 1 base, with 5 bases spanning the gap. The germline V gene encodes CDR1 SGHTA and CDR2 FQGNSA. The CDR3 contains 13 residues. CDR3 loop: CASSSLSYNEQFF. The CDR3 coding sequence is TGTGCCAGCAGCTCCCTATCCTACAATGAGCAGTTCTTC.

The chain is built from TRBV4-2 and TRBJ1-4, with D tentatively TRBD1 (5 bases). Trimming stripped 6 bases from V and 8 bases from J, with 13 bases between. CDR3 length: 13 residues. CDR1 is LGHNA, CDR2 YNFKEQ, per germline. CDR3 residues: CASRSGTWEKLFF. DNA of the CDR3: TGTGCCAGCAGGAGTGGGACTTGGGAAAAACTGTTTTTT.

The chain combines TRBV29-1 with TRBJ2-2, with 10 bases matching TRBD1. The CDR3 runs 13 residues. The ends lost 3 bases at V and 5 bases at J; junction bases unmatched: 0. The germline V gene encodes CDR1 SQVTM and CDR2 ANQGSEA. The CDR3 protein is CSVEDRGTGELFF. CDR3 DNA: TGCAGCGTTGAGGACAGGGGGACCGGGGAGCTGTTTTTT.

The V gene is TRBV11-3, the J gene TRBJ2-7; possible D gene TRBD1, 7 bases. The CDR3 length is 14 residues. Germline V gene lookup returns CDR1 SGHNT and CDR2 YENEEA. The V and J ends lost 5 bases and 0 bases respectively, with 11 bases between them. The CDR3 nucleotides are TGTGCCAGCAGCCCGCGGGACAGCTCCTACGAGCAGTACTTC. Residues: CASSPRDSSYEQYF.

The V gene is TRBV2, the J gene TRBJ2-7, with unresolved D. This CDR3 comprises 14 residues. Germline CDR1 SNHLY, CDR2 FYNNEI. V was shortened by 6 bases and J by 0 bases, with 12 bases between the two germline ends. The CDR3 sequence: CASRQFSSSYEQYF. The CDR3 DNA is TGTGCCAGCAGACAGTTTTCAAGCTCCTACGAGCAGTACTTC.

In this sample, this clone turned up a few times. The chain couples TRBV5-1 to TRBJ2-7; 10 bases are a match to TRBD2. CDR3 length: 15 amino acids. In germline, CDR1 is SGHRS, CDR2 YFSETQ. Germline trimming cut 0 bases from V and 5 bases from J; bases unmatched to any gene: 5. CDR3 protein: CASSLAVLAGDEQYF. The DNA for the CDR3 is TGCGCCAGCAGCTTGGCGGTGCTAGCGGGAGACGAGCAGTACTTC.

CDR3 loop: CASSMQFQPQHF. The DNA of the CDR3 is TGTGCCAGTAGTATGCAGTTTCAGCCCCAGCATTTT. The chain is built from TRBV19 and TRBJ1-5; D call uncertain. V was cut by 3 bases and J by 6 bases, with 6 bases left in between. The V gene's germline CDR1 is LNHDA and CDR2 SQIVND (reference sequence). CDR3 length: 12 residues.

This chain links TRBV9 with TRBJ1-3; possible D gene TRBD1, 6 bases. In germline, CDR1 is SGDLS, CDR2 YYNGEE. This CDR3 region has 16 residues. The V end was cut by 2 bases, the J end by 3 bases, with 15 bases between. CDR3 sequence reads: CASSVSAGADGNTIYF. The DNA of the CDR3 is TGTGCCAGCAGCGTCAGTGCGGGGGCTGATGGAAACACCATATATTTT.

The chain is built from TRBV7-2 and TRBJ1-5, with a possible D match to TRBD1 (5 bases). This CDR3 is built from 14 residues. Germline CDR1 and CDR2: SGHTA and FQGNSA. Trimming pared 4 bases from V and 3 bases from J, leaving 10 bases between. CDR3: CASSSGLLNQPQHF. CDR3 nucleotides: TGTGCCAGCAGCTCGGGACTGCTCAATCAGCCCCAGCATTTT.

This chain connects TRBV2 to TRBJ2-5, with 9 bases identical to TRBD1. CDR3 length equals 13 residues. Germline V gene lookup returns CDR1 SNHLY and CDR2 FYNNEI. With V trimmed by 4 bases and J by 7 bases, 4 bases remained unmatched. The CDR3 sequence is CASSVTGQGTQYF. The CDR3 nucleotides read TGTGCCAGCAGTGTAACGGGACAGGGGACCCAGTACTTC.

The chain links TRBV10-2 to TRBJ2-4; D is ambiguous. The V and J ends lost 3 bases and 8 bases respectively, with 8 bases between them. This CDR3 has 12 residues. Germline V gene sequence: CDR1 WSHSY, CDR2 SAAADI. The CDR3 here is CASSEGRYIQYF. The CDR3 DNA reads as TGCGCCAGCAGTGAAGGCCGTTACATTCAGTACTTC.

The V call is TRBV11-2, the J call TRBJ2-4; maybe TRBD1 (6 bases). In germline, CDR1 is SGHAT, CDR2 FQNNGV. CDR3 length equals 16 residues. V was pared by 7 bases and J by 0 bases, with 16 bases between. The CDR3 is CASTDTQGLAKNIQYF. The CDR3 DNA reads TGTGCCAGCACCGATACTCAGGGGCTAGCCAAAAACATTCAGTACTTC.

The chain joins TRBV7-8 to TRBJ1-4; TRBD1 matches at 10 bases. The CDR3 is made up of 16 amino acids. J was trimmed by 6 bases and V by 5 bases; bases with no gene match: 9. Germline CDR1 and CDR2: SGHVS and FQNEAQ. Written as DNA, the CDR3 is TGTGCCAGCAGCCAACCCTGGGGGACAGGGGATGAAAAACTGTTTTTT. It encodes CASSQPWGTGDEKLFF.

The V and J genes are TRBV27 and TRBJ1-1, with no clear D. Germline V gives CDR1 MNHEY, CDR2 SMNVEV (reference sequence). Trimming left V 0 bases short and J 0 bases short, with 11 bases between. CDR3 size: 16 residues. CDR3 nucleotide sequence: TGTGCCAGCAGTTTATCGGGCACAGTCATGAACACTGAAGCTTTCTTT. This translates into CASSLSGTVMNTEAFF.

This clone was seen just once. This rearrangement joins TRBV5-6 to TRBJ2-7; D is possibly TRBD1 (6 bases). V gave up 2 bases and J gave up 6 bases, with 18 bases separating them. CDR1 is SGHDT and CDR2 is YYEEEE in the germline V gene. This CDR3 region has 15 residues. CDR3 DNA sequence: TGTGCCAGCAGCTTCGACAGGAGCATCTACGGCGAGCAGTACTTC. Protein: CASSFDRSIYGEQYF.

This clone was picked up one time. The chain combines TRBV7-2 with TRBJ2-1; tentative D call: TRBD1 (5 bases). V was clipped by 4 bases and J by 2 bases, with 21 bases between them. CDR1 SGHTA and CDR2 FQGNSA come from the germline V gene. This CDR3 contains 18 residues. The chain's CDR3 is CASSSPTLRVGTYNEQFF. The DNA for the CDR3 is TGTGCCAGCAGCTCACCCACCCTCAGGGTAGGGACCTACAATGAGCAGTTCTTC.

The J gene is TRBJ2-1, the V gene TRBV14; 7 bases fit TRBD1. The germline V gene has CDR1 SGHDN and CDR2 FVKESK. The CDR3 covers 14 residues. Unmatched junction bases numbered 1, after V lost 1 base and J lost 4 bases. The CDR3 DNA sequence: TGTGCCAGCAGCCAAGGACAGGGTTACAATGAGCAGTTCTTC. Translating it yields CASSQGQGYNEQFF.

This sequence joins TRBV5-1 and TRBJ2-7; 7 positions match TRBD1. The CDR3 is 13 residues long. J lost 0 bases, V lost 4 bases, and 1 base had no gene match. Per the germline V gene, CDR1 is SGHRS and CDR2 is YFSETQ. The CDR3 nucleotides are TGCGCCAGCAGCCCAGGGGGCTCCTACGAGCAGTACTTC. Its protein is CASSPGGSYEQYF.

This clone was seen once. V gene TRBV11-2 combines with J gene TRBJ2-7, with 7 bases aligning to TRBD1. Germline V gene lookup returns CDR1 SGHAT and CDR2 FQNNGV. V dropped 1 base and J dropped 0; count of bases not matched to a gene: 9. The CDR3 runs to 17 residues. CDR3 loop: CASSLGFLGQPSYEQYF. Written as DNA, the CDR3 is TGTGCCAGCAGCTTAGGCTTCCTGGGACAGCCCTCCTACGAGCAGTACTTC.

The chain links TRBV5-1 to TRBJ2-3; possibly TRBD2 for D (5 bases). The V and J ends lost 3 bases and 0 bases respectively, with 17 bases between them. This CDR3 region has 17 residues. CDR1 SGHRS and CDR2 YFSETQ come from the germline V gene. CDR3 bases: TGCGCCAGCAGCTCGGGATCATTTGGTTCGAGCACAGATACGCAGTATTTT. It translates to CASSSGSFGSSTDTQYF.

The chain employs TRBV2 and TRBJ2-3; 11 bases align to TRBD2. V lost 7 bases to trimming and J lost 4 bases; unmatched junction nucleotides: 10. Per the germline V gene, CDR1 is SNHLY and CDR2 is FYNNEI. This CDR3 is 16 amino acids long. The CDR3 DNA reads TGTGCCAGCAAAGTCTTAGCGGGGGGGCAAGCAGATACGCAGTATTTT. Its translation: CASKVLAGGQADTQYF.

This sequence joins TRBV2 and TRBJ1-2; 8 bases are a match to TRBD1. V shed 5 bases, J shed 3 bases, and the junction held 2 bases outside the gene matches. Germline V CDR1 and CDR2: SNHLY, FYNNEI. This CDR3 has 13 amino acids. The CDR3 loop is CASSRQGYYGYTF. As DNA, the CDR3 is TGTGCCAGCAGTCGACAGGGGTACTATGGCTACACCTTC.

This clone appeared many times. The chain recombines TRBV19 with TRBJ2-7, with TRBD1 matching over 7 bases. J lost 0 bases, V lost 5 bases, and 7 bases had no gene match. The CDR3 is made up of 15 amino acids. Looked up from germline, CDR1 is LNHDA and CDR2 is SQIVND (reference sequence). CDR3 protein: CASSRQDRSSYEQYF. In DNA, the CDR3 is TGTGCCAGTAGTCGCCAGGACAGGAGCTCCTACGAGCAGTACTTC. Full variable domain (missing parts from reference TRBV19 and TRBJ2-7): DGGITQSPKYLFRKEGQNVTLSCEQNLNHDAMYWYRQDPGQGLRLIYYSQIVNDFQKGDIAEGYSVSREKKESFPLTVTSAQKNPTAFYLCASSRQDRSSYEQYFGPGTRLTVT.

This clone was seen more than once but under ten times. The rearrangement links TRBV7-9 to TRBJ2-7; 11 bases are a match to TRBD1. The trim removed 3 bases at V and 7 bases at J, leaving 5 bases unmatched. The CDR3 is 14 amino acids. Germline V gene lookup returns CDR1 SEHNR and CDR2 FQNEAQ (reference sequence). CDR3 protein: CASSFGQGAQEQYF. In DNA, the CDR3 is TGTGCCAGCAGCTTCGGACAGGGGGCTCAGGAGCAGTACTTC.

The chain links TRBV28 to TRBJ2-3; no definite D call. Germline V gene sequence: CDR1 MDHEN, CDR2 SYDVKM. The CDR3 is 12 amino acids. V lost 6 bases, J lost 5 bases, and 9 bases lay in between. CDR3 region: CASRRVVDTQYF. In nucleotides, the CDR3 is TGTGCCAGCAGGAGAGTAGTAGATACGCAGTATTTT.

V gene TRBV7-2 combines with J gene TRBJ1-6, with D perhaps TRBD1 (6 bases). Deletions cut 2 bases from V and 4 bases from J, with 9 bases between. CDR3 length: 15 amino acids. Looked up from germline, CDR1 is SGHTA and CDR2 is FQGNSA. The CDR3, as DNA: TGTGCCAGCAGCTTAAGTGGACAGTATAATTCACCCCTCCACTTT. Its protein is CASSLSGQYNSPLHF.

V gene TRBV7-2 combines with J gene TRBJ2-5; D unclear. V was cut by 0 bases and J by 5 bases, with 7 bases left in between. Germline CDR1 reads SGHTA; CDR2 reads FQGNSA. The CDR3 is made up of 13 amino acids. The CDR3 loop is CASSLALGETQYF. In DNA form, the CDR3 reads TGTGCCAGCAGCTTAGCGCTTGGGGAGACCCAGTACTTC.